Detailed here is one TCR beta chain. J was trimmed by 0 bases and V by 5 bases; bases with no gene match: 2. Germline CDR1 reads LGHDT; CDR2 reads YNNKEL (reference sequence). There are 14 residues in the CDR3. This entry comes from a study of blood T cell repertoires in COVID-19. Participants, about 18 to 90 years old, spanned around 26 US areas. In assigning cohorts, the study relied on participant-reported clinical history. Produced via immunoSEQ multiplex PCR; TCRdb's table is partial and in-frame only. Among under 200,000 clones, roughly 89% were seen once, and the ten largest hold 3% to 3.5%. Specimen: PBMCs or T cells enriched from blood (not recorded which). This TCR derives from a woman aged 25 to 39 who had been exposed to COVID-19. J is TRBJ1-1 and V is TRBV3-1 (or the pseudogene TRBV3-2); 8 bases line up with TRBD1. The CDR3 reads CASSGQGLNTEAFF. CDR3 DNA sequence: TGTGCCAGCAGCGGACAGGGATTGAACACTGAAGCTTTCTTT.